Below, 16 T cell receptor beta chains from the same sample are listed, as sequenced in a study of OX40 agonist ivuxolimab in advanced cancers. This table comes from immunoSEQ multiplex PCR, and its TCRdb copy is limited to in-frame clones, with some not included. The top ten hold approximately 2.1% of the sample, which has around 65,000 clones, about 80% seen once. The sample was CD4+ or CD8+ T cells sorted from blood, taken in a trial of the OX40 agonist ivuxolimab. The origin of the receptors is an adult with an advanced solid tumor such as melanoma, head and neck, liver or kidney cancer.

V and J are TRBV5-1 and TRBJ2-1; D is perhaps TRBD1 (6 bases). V was clipped by 5 bases and J by 7 bases, with 16 bases between them. From germline, CDR1 is SGHRS and CDR2 YFSETQ. The CDR3 length is 14 residues. DNA for the CDR3: TGCGCCAGCAGGGGGCGGGCAGGGGCGAATGAGCAGTTCTTC. It translates to CASRGRAGANEQFF.

This clone was recorded once. The rearrangement links TRBV11-3 to TRBJ2-7, with 9 bases matching TRBD1. Germline assignment: CDR1 SGHNT and CDR2 YENEEA. The ends lost 5 bases at V and 4 bases at J; junction bases unmatched: 6. This CDR3 has 14 residues. CDR3 nucleotide sequence: TGTGCCAGCAGCCCGGGACAGGGTCGTTACGAGCAGTACTTC. Translation: CASSPGQGRYEQYF. Full variable domain (missing parts from reference TRBV11-3 and TRBJ2-7): EAGVVQSPRYKIIEKKQPVAFWCNPISGHNTLYWYLQNLGQGPELLIRYENEEAVDDSQLPKDRFSAERLKGVDSTLKIQPAELGDSAVYLCASSPGQGRYEQYFGPGTRLTVT.

The rearrangement links TRBV5-1 to TRBJ2-4; 8 bases are shared with TRBD2. Germline CDR1 is SGHRS and CDR2 is YFSETQ. The CDR3 extends over 17 amino acids. With V trimmed by 4 bases and J by 0 bases, 9 bases remained unmatched. The DNA for the CDR3 is TGCGCCAGCAGCCCCGGGACTAGTAGTCTAGCCAAAAACATTCAGTACTTC. Encoded protein: CASSPGTSSLAKNIQYF. Combining the CDR3 with reference TRBV5-1 and TRBJ2-4 gives the whole variable domain KAGVTQTPRYLIKTRGQQVTLSCSPISGHRSVSWYQQTPGQGLQFLFEYFSETQRNKGNFPGRFSGRQFSNSRSEMNVSTLELGDSALYLCASSPGTSSLAKNIQYFGAGTRLSVL.

This clone was counted between two and nine times. The chain joins TRBV7-2 to TRBJ2-3, with TRBD2 matching over 9 bases. V lost 4 bases to trimming and J lost 10 bases; unmatched junction nucleotides: 9. CDR1 is SGHTA and CDR2 is FQGNSA in the germline V gene. The CDR3 loop spans 14 amino acids. CDR3 DNA: TGTGCCAGCAGCTCCCCTTCTAGCGGGAAGGCGCAGTATTTT. Its translation: CASSSPSSGKAQYF.

This clone appeared a single time. The chain has TRBV5-8 and TRBJ1-4; possible D gene TRBD1, 6 bases. The CDR3 runs 14 residues. The V gene's germline CDR1 is SGHTS and CDR2 YDEGEE. V was clipped by 2 bases and J by 7 bases, with 12 bases between them. The chain's CDR3 is CASSFPGQAEKLFF. CDR3 nucleotide sequence: TGTGCCAGCAGCTTCCCGGGACAAGCTGAAAAACTGTTTTTT.

The rearrangement uses TRBV5-1 and TRBJ2-5; D is unclear. The germline gives CDR1 SGHRS, CDR2 YFSETQ. Trimming cost V 0 bases and J 6 bases, with 6 bases left between them. This CDR3 region has 12 residues. The CDR3 bases are TGCGCCAGCAGCTTGGAAGGGCAGACCCAGTACTTC. Translated, it gives CASSLEGQTQYF.

CDR3 protein: CASSYSILGNYEQYF. DNA of the CDR3: TGTGCCAGCAGTTACTCGATTTTGGGGAACTACGAGCAGTACTTC. The chain employs TRBV6-5 and TRBJ2-7, with D hard to call. From germline, CDR1 is MNHEY and CDR2 SVGAGI. V lost 0 bases and J 3 bases, leaving 12 bases between the germline ends. The CDR3 runs 15 residues.

The chain recombines TRBV4-1 with TRBJ1-4, with TRBD1 matching over 7 bases. The CDR3 sequence is 17 residues long. CDR1 MGHRA and CDR2 YSYEKL come from the germline V gene. V was clipped by 0 bases and J by 5 bases; unmatched bases: 9. CDR3 bases: TGCGCCAGCAGCCAAGAAGCAGGGGGGACTTTAAATGAAAAACTGTTTTTT. Its translation: CASSQEAGGTLNEKLFF.

The chain has TRBV4-1 and TRBJ2-4, with unresolved D. The V and J ends lost 4 bases and 0 bases respectively, with 16 bases between them. The CDR3 sequence is 17 residues long. The V gene's germline CDR1 is MGHRA and CDR2 YSYEKL. Here the CDR3 reads CASSPGGTLLAKNIQYF. The CDR3 DNA reads as TGCGCCAGCAGCCCCGGCGGCACCCTGCTAGCCAAAAACATTCAGTACTTC.

As regards this clone: A junction end diverges from the germline sequence, so it may reflect a read error. The chain links TRBV7-7 to TRBJ2-5; TRBD1 is a possible D gene (6 bases). The CDR3 length is 15 residues. Germline V gene sequence: CDR1 SSHAT, CDR2 FNYEAQ (reference sequence). CDR3: CASSLVGQIQETQYF. DNA of the CDR3: TGTGCTAGCAGCTTAGTCGGACAGATACAAGAGACCCAGTACTTC.

DNA for the CDR3: TGTGCCAGCAGAAAAAGAGGAGAACAAGAGACCCAGTACTTC. Residues: CASRKRGEQETQYF. The V and J genes are TRBV7-8 and TRBJ2-5; D uncertain. The V gene's germline CDR1 is SGHVS and CDR2 FQNEAQ. CDR3 length equals 14 residues. Trimming stripped 6 bases from V and 2 bases from J, with 13 bases between.

The V call is TRBV30, the J call TRBJ2-5; maybe TRBD1 (5 bases). Germline CDR1 is GTSNPN and CDR2 is SVGIG (reference sequence). The germline V and J ends were trimmed by 4 bases and 7 bases, with 10 bases remaining between them. The CDR3 totals 11 residues. The CDR3 nucleotides read TGTGCCTGGACCCTGCAGGGGACCCAGTACTTC. Amino acid sequence: CAWTLQGTQYF.

The CDR3 here is CASSEGRGAQGSKNIQYF. The DNA of the CDR3 is TGTGCCAGCAGTGAAGGAAGGGGGGCTCAAGGTTCCAAAAACATTCAGTACTTC. V gene TRBV2 combines with J gene TRBJ2-4; D may match TRBD1 or TRBD2 (6 bases each). V was clipped by 1 base and J by 2 bases, with 18 bases between them. Germline V CDR1 and CDR2: SNHLY, FYNNEI. The CDR3 contains 18 residues. Complete variable domain (other parts from reference TRBV2 and TRBJ2-4): EPEVTQTPSHQVTQMGQEVILRCVPISNHLYFYWYRQILGQKVEFLVSFYNNEISEKSEIFDDQFSVERPDGSNFTLKIRSTKLEDSAMYFCASSEGRGAQGSKNIQYFGAGTRLSVL.

This sequence joins TRBV7-9 and TRBJ2-4, with D tentatively TRBD2 (6 bases). V was pared by 5 bases and J by 2 bases, with 13 bases between. The CDR3 runs to 15 residues. The V gene's germline CDR1 is SEHNR and CDR2 FQNEAQ (reference sequence). The CDR3 DNA sequence: TGTGCCAGCAGCGATCTCCGGGGGTCCAAAAACATTCAGTACTTC. Translation gives CASSDLRGSKNIQYF.

The rearrangement links TRBV7-2 to TRBJ1-2; 8 bases are a match to TRBD1. With 4 bases clipped from V and 8 bases from J, the junction kept 6 bases outside the gene matches. The CDR3 is 13 residues long. Germline loops: CDR1 SGHTA, CDR2 FQGNSA. CDR3 nucleotide sequence: TGTGCCAGCAGCTATGACAGGGGCGGGGGCTACACCTTC. This gives the protein CASSYDRGGGYTF.

The chain joins TRBV4-1 to TRBJ2-2; TRBD2 aligns across 10 bases. Germline V gene sequence: CDR1 MGHRA, CDR2 YSYEKL. Unmatched junction bases numbered 11, after V lost 6 bases and J lost 1 base. The CDR3 spans 18 residues. The CDR3 nucleotides are TGCGCCAGCAGATTTGCTAGCGGGGGACGGGGGAACACCGGGGAGCTGTTTTTT. Residues: CASRFASGGRGNTGELFF.